The present T cell receptor (beta chain) was sequenced within a study of control samples from healthy donors and cancer patients. This clone was detected once. The repertoire was sequenced with immunoSEQ multiplex PCR; TCRdb's copy has only in-frame clones and lacks some. The table records 150,000 to 200,000 clones, around nine tenths of them present only once. In germline, CDR1 is MNHEY, CDR2 SVGEGT. V lost 0 bases to trimming and J lost 6 bases; unmatched junction nucleotides: 4. There are 14 residues in the CDR3. The receptor was derived from a man between 18 and 29 years old in good health. The sample was blood. This chain connects TRBV6-2 or TRBV6-3 to TRBJ1-2, with TRBD1 matching 7 bases. CDR3: CASSYSARGNGYTF. CDR3 coding DNA: TGTGCCAGCAGTTACTCGGCCAGGGGGAATGGCTACACCTTC.